This T cell receptor (beta chain) was retrieved from a study of blood T cell repertoires in COVID-19 (TCRdb year 2020). Describing the broader study: Collaborator samples came from the United States, Italy and Spain and covered acute and convalescent phases of COVID-19. The repertoires were made available in a free public database intended to serve as a resource for research on the immune response to SARS-CoV-2. Sample metadata almost always included a de-identified subject ID, COVID-19 status, age in years and sex. The dataset comprised deeply sampled blood TCRbeta repertoires from subjects exposed to, actively infected with, or recovered from COVID-19. Where available, HLA class I and class II types were obtained from metadata supplied by the sample provider rather than from assay-based typing. Samples came from the ongoing ImmuneRACE study (first 160 participants) plus 1,254 subjects from 6 global collaborators. The material from the prospective study consisted of cDNA or gDNA derived from T cells, B-cell-depleted T cells, or PBMCs. Here is what the overall study found, with its caveats: How much clinical and demographic metadata was included differed by source and by participant, and the metadata was provided uncurated.

With respect to this clone: Its antigen is currently not known. The record has no base qualities; no much larger clone is one base away.

In the prospective study, participants were about 18 to 95 years old, resided in fewer than 25 geographic areas of the United States, and were enrolled through a virtual design. To assign participants to cohorts, the prospective study relied on clinical history that participants themselves reported in a screening survey and a study questionnaire. ImmuneRACE Cohort 3 recovered participants were defined by two consecutive negative NP/OP PCR tests, healthcare professional clearance, or symptom resolution. In the prospective study, whole blood, serum and a nasopharyngeal or oropharyngeal swab were collected from each participant by mobile phlebotomists. Prospective study participants could optionally give additional blood draws and questionnaires over an approximately two-month period. Blood samples from the prospective study were shipped frozen or at room temperature prior to DNA extraction. TCRbeta CDR3 regions were amplified from genomic DNA by means of the immunoSEQ Assay, a bias-controlled multiplex PCR. In the authors' own workflow: Within the assay, amplification of reference gene primers was used to estimate how many nucleated cells each sample contained. Sequence reads were collapsed and filtered to measure the absolute abundance of every unique TCRbeta CDR3 rearrangement. For each sample, productive Simpson clonality was calculated as the square root of Simpson's diversity index across productive rearrangements. Here the immuneACCESS table is served through TCRdb, limited to in-frame sequences with V and J called. Missing clones are a known gap in these copies; in checked studies unresolved V genes cover under half, and the rest lacks a known reason. V, J and clone size are those of that table, while D and trimming were read from the DNA. The sample table shows approximately 300,000 clones, and about 89% are seen once. Around 2.4% of the sample comes from the top ten.

V is cut by 10 bases and J by 6 bases, and the space between the germline ends is 13 bases. The CDR1 and CDR2 encoded by the germline V gene (reference sequence) are LNHDA and SQIVND. Reading from cysteine to phenylalanine, the CDR3 counts 12 amino acids. The entry retains the CDR3 DNA only, 36 bases that are in frame from base 1. The sample consisted of PBMCs or T cells enriched from blood (not recorded which). The origin of this receptor is a woman under 30 who had recovered from COVID-19. The sequence is built from TRBV19 and TRBJ2-1; TRBD2 is a possible D gene, resting on 6 matching bases. The CDR3 protein is CATGRGSNEQFF. In nucleotide form, the sequence is TGTGCCACCGGGCGGGGTTCCAATGAGCAGTTCTTC.